Detailed here is one TCR beta chain. TCRdb fed the 5' RACE reads into MiXCR, producing one record per CDR3 protein. The sample carries under 450,000 distinct CDR3 sequences, 20% to 25% recorded once. This sample stems from a study of T-cell memory formation after mild COVID-19. The germline V gene encodes CDR1 MNHNS and CDR2 SASEGT. V gave up 7 bases and J gave up 4 bases, with 13 bases separating them. The CDR3 length is 13 residues. J is TRBJ1-2 and V is TRBV6-1; D unresolved. The receptor's source is a man between 18 and 29 years old who had mild COVID-19 (a few samples of this study predate the infection). Cell type and time point are not known. The sequenced material came from PBMCs or a T cell subset sorted from them (not recorded which). CDR3 DNA sequence: TGTGCCAGCACCGAAAGGGCAGGCTATGGCTACACCTTC. Residues: CASTERAGYGYTF.